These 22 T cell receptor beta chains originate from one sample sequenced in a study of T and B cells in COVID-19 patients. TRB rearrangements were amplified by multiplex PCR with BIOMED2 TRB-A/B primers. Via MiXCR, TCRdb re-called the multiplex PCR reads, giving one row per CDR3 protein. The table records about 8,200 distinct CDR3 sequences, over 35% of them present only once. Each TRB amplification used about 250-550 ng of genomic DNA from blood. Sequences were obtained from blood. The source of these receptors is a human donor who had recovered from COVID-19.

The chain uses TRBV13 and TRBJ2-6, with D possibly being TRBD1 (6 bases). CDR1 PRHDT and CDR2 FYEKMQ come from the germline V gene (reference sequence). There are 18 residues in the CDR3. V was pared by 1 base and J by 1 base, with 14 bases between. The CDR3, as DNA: TGTGCCAGCAGCTTAGCCCCTCAGGGGAGATCTGGGGCCAACGTCCTGACTTTC. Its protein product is CASSLAPQGRSGANVLTF.

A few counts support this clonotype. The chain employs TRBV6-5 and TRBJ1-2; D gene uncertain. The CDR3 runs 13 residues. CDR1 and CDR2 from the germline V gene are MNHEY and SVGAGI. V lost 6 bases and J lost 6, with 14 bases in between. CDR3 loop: CASRGLSLHGYTF. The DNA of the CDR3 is TGTGCCAGCAGAGGCCTTAGTCTCCATGGCTACACCTTC.

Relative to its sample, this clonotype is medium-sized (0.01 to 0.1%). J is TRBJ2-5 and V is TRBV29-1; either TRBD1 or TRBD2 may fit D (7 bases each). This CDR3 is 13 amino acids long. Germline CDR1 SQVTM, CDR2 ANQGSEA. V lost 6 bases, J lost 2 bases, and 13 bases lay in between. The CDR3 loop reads CSVGGTVQETQYF. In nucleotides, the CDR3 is TGCAGCGTGGGAGGGACAGTACAAGAGACCCAGTACTTC.

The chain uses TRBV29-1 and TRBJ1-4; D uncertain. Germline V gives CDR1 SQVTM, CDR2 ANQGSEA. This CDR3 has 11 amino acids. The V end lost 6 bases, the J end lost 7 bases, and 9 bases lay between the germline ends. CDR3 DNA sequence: TGCAGCGTAGAGGGAGGTGAAAAACTGTTTTTT. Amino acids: CSVEGGEKLFF. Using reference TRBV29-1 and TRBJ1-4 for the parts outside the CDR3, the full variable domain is SAVISQKPSRDICQRGTSLTIQCQVDSQVTMMFWYRQQPGQSLTLIATANQGSEATYESGFVIDKFPISRPNLTFSTLTVSNMSPEDSSIYLCSVEGGEKLFFGSGTQLSVL.

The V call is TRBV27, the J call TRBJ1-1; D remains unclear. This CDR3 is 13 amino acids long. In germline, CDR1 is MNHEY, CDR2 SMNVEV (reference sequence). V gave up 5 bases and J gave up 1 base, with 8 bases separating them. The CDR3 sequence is CASSMGGNTEAFF. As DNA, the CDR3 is TGTGCCAGCAGTATGGGAGGGAACACTGAAGCTTTCTTT.

As DNA, the CDR3 is TGTGCCAGCAGTGGACTAGCGGGGGGGCCCAATGAGCAGTTCTTC. It codes for CASSGLAGGPNEQFF. The J gene is TRBJ2-1, the V gene TRBV6-1; 14 bases are shared with TRBD2. Trimming at V came to 4 bases and at J to 6 bases, leaving 2 bases not matched to a gene. Germline lookup yields CDR1 MNHNS and CDR2 SASEGT. The CDR3 spans 15 residues.

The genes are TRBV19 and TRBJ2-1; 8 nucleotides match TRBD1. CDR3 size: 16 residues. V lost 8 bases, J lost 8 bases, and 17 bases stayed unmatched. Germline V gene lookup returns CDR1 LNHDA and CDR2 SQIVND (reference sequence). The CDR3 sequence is CASEGPGQGGRDEQFF. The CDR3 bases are TGTGCCAGTGAGGGGCCCGGACAGGGTGGTCGGGATGAGCAGTTCTTC.

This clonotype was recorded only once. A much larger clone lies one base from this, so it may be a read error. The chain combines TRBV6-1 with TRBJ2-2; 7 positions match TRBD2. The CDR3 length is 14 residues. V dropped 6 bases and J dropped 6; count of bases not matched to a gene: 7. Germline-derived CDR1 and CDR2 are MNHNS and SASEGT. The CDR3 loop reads CASRRQRGSGELFF. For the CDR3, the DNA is TGTGCCAGCAGGCGACAGCGGGGCTCCGGGGAGCTGTTTTTT.

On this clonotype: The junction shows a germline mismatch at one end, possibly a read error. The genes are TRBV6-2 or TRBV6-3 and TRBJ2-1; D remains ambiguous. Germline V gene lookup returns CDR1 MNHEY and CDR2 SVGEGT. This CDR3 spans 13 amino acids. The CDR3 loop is CATSDTAYNEQFF. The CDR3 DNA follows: TGTGCCACCAGTGATACGGCCTACAATGAGCAGTTCTTC.

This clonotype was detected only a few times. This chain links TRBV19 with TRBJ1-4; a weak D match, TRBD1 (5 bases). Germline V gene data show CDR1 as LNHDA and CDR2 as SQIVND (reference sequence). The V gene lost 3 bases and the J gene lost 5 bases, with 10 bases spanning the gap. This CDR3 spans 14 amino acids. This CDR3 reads CASSIGAGNEKLFF. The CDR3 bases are TGTGCCAGTAGTATCGGGGCAGGAAATGAAAAACTGTTTTTT.

As DNA, the CDR3 is TGTGCCAGCAGCTTTGACAGGGCAGATACGCAGTATTTT. This encodes CASSFDRADTQYF. This chain connects TRBV7-2 to TRBJ2-3, with 7 bases that match TRBD1. Germline loops: CDR1 SGHTA, CDR2 FQGNSA. This CDR3 is built from 13 residues. Trimming at V came to 3 bases and at J to 4 bases, leaving 1 base not matched to a gene.

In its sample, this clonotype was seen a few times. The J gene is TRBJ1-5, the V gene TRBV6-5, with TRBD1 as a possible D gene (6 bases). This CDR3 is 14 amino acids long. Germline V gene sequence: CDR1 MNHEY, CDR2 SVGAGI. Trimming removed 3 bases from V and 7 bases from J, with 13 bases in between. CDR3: CASSYGPGVQPQHF. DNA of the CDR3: TGTGCCAGCAGTTATGGTCCAGGGGTACAGCCCCAGCATTTT.

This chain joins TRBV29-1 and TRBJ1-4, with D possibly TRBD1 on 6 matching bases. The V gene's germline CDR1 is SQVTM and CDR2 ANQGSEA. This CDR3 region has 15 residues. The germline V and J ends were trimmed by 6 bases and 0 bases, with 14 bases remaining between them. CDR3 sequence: CSVIKDSTTNEKLFF. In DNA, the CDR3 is TGCAGCGTCATAAAGGACAGTACAACTAATGAAAAACTGTTTTTT.

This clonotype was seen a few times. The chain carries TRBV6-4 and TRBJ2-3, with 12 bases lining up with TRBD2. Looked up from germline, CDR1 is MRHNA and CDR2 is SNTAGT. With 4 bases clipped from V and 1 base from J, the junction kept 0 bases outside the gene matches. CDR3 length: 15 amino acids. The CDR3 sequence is CASSGLAGGTDTQYF. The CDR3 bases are TGTGCCAGCAGTGGACTAGCGGGGGGCACAGATACGCAGTATTTT.

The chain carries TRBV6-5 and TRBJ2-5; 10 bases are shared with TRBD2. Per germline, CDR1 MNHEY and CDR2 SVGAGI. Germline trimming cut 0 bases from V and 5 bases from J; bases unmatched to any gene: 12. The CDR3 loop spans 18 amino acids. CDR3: CASSYSGLAGDLIETQYF. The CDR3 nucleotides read TGTGCCAGCAGTTACTCGGGGCTAGCGGGGGATCTTATCGAGACCCAGTACTTC.

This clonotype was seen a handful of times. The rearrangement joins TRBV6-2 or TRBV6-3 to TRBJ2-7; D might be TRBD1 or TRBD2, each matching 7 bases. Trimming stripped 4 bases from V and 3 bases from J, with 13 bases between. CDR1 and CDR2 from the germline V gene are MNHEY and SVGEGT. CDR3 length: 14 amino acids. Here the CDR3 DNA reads TGTGCCAGCAGTTCAGCGGGACAGAGCTACGAGCAGTACTTC. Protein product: CASSSAGQSYEQYF.

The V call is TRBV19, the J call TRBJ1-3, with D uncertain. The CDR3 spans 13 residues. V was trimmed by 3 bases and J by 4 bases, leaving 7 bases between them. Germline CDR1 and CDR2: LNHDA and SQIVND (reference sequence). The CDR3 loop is CASSMLFGNTIYF. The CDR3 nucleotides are TGTGCCAGTAGTATGTTGTTCGGAAACACCATATATTTT.

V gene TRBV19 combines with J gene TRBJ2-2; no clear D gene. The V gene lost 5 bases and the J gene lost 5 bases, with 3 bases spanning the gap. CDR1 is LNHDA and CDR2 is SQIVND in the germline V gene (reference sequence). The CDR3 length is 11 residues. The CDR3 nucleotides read TGTGCCAGTAGTGGAACCGGGGAGCTGTTTTTT. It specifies CASSGTGELFF.

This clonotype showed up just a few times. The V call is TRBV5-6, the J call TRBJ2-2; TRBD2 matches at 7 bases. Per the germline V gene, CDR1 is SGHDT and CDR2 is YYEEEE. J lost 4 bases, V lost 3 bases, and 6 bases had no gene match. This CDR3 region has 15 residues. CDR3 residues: CASSSPGRGTGELFF. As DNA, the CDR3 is TGTGCCAGCAGCTCACCAGGGAGGGGCACCGGGGAGCTGTTTTTT.

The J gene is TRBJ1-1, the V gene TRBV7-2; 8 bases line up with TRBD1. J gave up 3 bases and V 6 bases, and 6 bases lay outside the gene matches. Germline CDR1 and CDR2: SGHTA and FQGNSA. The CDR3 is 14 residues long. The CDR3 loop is CASRPDRAYTEAFF. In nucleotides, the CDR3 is TGTGCCAGCAGACCGGACAGGGCGTACACTGAAGCTTTCTTT.

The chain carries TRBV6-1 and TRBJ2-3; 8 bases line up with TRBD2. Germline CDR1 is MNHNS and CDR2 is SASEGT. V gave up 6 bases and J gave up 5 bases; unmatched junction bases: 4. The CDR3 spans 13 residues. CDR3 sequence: CASRGGGQDTQYF. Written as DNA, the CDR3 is TGTGCCAGCAGGGGCGGGGGGCAAGATACGCAGTATTTT.

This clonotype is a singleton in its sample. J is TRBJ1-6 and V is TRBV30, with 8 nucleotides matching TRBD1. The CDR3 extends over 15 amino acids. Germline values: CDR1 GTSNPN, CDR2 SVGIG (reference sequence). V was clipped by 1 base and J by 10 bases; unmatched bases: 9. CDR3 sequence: CAWSAPTGVRSPLHF. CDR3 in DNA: TGTGCCTGGAGTGCACCGACAGGGGTCAGGTCACCCCTCCACTTT.